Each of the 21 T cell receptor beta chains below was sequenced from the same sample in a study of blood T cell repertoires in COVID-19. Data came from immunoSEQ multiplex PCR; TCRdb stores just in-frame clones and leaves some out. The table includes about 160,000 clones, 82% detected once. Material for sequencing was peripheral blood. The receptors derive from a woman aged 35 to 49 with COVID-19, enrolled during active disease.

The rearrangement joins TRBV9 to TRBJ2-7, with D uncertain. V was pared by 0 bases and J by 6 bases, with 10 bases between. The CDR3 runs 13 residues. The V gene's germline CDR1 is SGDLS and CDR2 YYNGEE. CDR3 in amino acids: CASSVELAAEQYF. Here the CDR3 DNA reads TGTGCCAGCAGCGTAGAGTTAGCAGCCGAGCAGTACTTC.

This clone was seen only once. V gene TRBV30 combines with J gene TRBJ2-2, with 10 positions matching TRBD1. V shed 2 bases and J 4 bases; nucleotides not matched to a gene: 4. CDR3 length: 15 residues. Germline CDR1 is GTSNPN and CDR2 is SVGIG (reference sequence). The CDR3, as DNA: TGTGCCTGGAGTATCGGGACAGGGGTCACCGGGGAGCTGTTTTTT. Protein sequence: CAWSIGTGVTGELFF.

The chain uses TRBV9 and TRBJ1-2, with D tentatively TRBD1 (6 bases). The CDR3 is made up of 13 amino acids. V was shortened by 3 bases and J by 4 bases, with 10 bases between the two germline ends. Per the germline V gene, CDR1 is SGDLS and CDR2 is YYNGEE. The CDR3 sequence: CASSEQGIYGYTF. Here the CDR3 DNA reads TGTGCCAGCAGCGAACAGGGTATCTATGGCTACACCTTC.

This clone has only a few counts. CDR3 DNA sequence: TGTGCCAGCAGCCCAGGTTGGGGGCTGGATGGCTACACCTTC. It is translated as CASSPGWGLDGYTF. This sequence joins TRBV3-1 (or the pseudogene TRBV3-2) and TRBJ1-2, with a tentative D call TRBD1 (6 bases). Trimming removed 4 bases from V and 6 bases from J, with 15 bases in between. Germline V gene data show CDR1 as LGHDT and CDR2 as YNNKEL (reference sequence). The CDR3 extends over 14 amino acids.

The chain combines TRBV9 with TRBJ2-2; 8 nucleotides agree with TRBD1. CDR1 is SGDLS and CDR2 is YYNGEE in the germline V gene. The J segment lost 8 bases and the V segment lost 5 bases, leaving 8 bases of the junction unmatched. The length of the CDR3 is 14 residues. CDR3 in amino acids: CASRPTGGRGELFF. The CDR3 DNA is TGTGCCAGCAGACCTACAGGGGGTCGAGGGGAGCTGTTTTTT.

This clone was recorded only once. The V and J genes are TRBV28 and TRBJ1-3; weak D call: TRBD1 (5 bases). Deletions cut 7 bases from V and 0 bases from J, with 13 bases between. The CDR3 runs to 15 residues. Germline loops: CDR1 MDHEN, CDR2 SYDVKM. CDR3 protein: CASTIGGTSGNTIYF. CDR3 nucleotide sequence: TGTGCCAGCACCATTGGGGGGACCTCTGGAAACACCATATATTTT.

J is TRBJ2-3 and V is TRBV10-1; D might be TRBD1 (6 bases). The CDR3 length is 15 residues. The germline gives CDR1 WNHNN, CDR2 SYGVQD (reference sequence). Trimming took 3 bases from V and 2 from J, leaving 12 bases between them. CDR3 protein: CASSDPGHNTDTQYF. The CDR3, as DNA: TGCGCCAGCAGTGATCCGGGACATAACACAGATACGCAGTATTTT.

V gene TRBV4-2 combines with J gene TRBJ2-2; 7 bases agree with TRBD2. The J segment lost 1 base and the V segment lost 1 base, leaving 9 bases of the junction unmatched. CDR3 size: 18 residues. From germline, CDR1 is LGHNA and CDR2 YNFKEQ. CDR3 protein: CASSQANGASGNTGELFF. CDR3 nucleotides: TGTGCCAGCAGCCAAGCAAACGGGGCTAGCGGGAACACCGGGGAGCTGTTTTTT.

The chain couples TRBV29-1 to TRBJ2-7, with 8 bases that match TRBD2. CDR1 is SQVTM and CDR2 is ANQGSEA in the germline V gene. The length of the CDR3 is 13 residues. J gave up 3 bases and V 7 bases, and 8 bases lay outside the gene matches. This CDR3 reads CSALPSGSYEQYF. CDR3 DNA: TGCAGCGCCCTCCCCAGCGGGAGCTACGAGCAGTACTTC.

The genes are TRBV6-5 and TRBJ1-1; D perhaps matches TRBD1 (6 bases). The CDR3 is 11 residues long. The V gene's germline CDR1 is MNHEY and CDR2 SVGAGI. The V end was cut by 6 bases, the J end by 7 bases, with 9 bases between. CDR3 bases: TGTGCCAGCAGAAACAGGGTTGAAGCTTTCTTT. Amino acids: CASRNRVEAFF.

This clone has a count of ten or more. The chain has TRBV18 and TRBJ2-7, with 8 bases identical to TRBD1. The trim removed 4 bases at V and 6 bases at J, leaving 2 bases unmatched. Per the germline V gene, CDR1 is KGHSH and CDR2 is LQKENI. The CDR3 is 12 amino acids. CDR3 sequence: CASSLTGGEQYV. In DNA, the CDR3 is TGTGCCAGCTCACTCACAGGGGGCGAGCAGTACGTC.

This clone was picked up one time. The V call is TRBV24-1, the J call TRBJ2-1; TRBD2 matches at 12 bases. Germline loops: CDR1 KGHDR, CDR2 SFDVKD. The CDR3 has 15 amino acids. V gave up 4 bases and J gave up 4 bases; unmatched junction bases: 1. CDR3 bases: TGTGCCACCAGTGAAGGGACTAGCGGGTACAATGAGCAGTTCTTC. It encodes CATSEGTSGYNEQFF.

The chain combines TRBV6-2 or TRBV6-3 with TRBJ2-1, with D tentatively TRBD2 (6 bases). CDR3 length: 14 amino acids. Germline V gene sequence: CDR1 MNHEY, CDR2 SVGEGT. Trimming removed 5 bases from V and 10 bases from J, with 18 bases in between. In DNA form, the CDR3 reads TGTGCCAGCAGTACGGGTGGGACTTTTTTAGAGCAGTTCTTC. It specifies CASSTGGTFLEQFF.

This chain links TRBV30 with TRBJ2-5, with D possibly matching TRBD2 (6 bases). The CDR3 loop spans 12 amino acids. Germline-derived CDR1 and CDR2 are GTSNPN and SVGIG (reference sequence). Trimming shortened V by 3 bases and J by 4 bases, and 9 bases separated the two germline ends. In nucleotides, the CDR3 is TGTGCCTGGAGGGGACTCGTAGAGACCCAGTACTTC. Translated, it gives CAWRGLVETQYF.

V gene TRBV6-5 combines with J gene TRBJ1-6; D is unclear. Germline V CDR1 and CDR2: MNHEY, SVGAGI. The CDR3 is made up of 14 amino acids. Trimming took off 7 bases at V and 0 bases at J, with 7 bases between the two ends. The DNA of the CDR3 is TGTGCCAGCACGGTGAGCTCCTATAATTCACCCCTCCACTTT. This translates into CASTVSSYNSPLHF.

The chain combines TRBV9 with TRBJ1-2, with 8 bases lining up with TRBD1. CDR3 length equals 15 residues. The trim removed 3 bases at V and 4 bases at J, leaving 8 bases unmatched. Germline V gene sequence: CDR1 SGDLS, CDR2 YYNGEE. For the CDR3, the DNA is TGTGCCAGCAGCGCAAACAGGGGGGCGGGCTATGGCTACACCTTC. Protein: CASSANRGAGYGYTF.

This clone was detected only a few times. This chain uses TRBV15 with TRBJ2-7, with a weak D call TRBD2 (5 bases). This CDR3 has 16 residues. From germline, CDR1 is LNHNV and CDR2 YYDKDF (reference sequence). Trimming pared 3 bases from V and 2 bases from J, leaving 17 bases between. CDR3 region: CATSSLPPGSAYEQYF. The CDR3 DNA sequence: TGTGCCACCAGCAGCTTACCCCCGGGAAGCGCCTACGAGCAGTACTTC.

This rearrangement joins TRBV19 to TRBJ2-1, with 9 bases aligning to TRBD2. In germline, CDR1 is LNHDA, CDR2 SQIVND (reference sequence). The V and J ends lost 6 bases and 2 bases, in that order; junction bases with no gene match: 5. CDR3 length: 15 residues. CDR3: CASSPTSGPYNEQFF. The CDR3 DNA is TGTGCCAGTAGCCCGACTAGCGGACCCTACAATGAGCAGTTCTTC. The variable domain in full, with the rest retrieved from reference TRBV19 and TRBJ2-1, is DGGITQSPKYLFRKEGQNVTLSCEQNLNHDAMYWYRQDPGQGLRLIYYSQIVNDFQKGDIAEGYSVSREKKESFPLTVTSAQKNPTAFYLCASSPTSGPYNEQFFGPGTRLTVL.

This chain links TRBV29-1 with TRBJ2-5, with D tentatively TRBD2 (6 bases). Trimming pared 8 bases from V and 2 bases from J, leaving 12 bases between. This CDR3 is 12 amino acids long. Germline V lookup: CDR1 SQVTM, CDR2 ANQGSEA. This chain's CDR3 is CSSWREQETQYF. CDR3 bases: TGCAGCAGCTGGAGGGAACAAGAGACCCAGTACTTC.

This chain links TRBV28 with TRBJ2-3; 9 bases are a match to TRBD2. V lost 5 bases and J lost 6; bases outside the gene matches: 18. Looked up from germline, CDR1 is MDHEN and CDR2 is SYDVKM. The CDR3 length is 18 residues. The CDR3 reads CASSVVRLGLAGMDTQYF. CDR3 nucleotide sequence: TGTGCCAGCAGTGTTGTCAGATTAGGGCTAGCGGGAATGGATACGCAGTATTTT.

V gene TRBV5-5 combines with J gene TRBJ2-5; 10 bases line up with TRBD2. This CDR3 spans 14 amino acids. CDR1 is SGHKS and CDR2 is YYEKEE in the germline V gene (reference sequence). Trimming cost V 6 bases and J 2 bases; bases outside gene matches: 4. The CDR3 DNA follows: TGTGCCAGCACCTCGACTAGCGGGCAAGAGACCCAGTACTTC. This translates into CASTSTSGQETQYF.